A single T cell receptor beta chain is shown here with its context. The data are from a study of blood T cell repertoires in COVID-19. Study at large: T cells, B-cell-depleted T cells, or PBMCs provided the cDNA or gDNA that served as material.

The study counted Cohort 3 donors as recovered given two negative PCRs, clearance, or symptom resolution. Assay: immunoSEQ multiplex PCR; the TCRdb copy retains only in-frame clones and omits some. The table shows roughly 300,000 clones, with approximately 84% occurring only once. The CDR3 is made up of 13 amino acids. CDR1 is MNHEY, CDR2 SVGAGI, per germline. After removal of 8 bases from V and 2 bases from J, the junction contained 4 bases not matched to a gene. The sequencing input was PBMCs or T cells enriched from blood (not recorded which). The chain links TRBV6-5 to TRBJ2-7, with TRBD1 identical over 9 bases. The clonotype was recovered from a man aged 25-40 years who had recovered from COVID-19. CDR3: CASHRGLAYEQYF. The CDR3 coding sequence is TGTGCCAGCCACAGGGGGCTTGCCTACGAGCAGTACTTC.